This T cell receptor beta chain came from a study of early T cells in non-severe SARS-CoV-2 infection. TCRdb called the 5' RACE reads again in MiXCR, with one record for every CDR3 protein. The sample contains roughly 75,000 distinct CDR3 sequences, about a sixth of which appear only once. Germline CDR1 and CDR2: SEHNR and FQNEAQ (reference sequence). V was cut by 7 bases and J by 7 bases, with 17 bases left in between. This CDR3 region has 14 residues. The source material was whole blood. V and J are TRBV7-9 and TRBJ2-1; D is possibly TRBD1 or TRBD2 (5 bases each). This TCR was sampled from an adult who was a healthcare worker with PCR-confirmed SARS-CoV-2 infection or an uninfected control (not recorded which). Written as DNA, the CDR3 is TGTGCCAGCACCCTAGGGACCCTCTGGAATGAGCAGTTCTTC. Translating gives CASTLGTLWNEQFF.